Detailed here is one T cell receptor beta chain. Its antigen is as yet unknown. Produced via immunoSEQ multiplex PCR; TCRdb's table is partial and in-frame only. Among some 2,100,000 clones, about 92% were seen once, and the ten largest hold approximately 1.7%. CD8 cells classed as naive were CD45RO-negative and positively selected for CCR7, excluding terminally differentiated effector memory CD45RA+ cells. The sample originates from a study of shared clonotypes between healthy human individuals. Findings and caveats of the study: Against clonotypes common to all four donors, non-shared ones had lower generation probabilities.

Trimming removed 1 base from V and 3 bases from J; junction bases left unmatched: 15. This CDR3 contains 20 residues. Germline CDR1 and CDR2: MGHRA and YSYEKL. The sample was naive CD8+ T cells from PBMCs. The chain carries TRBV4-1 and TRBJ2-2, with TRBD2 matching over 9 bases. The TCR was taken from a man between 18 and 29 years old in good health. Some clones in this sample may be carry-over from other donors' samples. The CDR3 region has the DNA TGCGCCAGCAGCCAAGTTATTCCTAGCGGGAAAGGTGGGCACACCGGGGAGCTGTTTTTT. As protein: CASSQVIPSGKGGHTGELFF.